This T cell receptor beta chain derives from a study of T cell repertoires in cytomegalovirus infection. TCRdb ran MiXCR on the reads and lists one entry per CDR3 protein. Found here are hundreds of thousands of distinct CDR3 sequences, 30% to 40% of them singletons; the top ten hold roughly 15%. This clonotype was seen more than once but under ten times. Its antigen is unknown. V lost 3 bases and J lost 5, with 14 bases in between. The CDR3 has 14 amino acids. The germline V gene encodes CDR1 SEHNR and CDR2 FQNEAQ (reference sequence). The receptor's source is a human donor in good health (CMV status not recorded). Some clones in this sample may be carry-over from other donors' samples. This chain uses TRBV7-9 with TRBJ2-7, with D unclear. The input for sequencing was cultured PBMCs, taken from culture after CMV antigen stimulation. CDR3 nucleotide sequence: TGTGCCAGCAGCTTGGAAGGGCGGTTTGACGAGCAGTACTTC. It translates to CASSLEGRFDEQYF.